The 16 T cell receptor beta chains reported below all come from one sample, sequenced in a study of OX40 agonist ivuxolimab in advanced cancers. Repertoires were generated with immunoSEQ multiplex PCR, while TCRdb's copy carries only in-frame clones and drops some. In the table there are tens of thousands of clones, 88% of which are singletons. Sequencing used CD4+ or CD8+ T cells sorted from blood, obtained in a trial of the OX40 agonist ivuxolimab. The receptors originated from an adult with an advanced solid tumor such as melanoma, head and neck, liver or kidney cancer.

The rearrangement links TRBV21-1 to TRBJ2-1; the table's D gene call, TRBD2, was not cross checked with the DNA. TRBV21-1 is an annotated pseudogene. CDR3 length: 20 residues. The CDR3 here is CASSKLPGLAGGPSYNEQFF. The CDR3 bases are TGTGCCAGCAGCAAACTTCCCGGACTAGCGGGAGGGCCCTCGTACAATGAGCAGTTCTTC.

In this sample, this clone turned up once. This chain joins TRBV11-3 and TRBJ2-7; 9 bases fit TRBD1. The CDR3 covers 15 residues. V trimming: 4 bases; J trimming: 6 bases; junction bases outside the gene matches: 10. Germline CDR1 reads SGHNT; CDR2 reads YENEEA. CDR3 loop: CASSWGDRAGGEQYF. The CDR3 nucleotides read TGTGCCAGCAGCTGGGGGGACAGGGCGGGCGGCGAGCAGTACTTC.

V usage is TRBV28 and J usage is TRBJ1-2; D remains ambiguous. CDR1 MDHEN and CDR2 SYDVKM come from the germline V gene. V was pared by 5 bases and J by 6 bases, with 13 bases between. CDR3 length: 13 residues. The CDR3 nucleotides read TGTGCCAGCAGTACTTCTTTTTTACATGGCTACACCTTC. Translating gives CASSTSFLHGYTF.

This clone was detected only once. The CDR3 nucleotides read TGTGCCATCAGTGAGATAATAGCTGGAGATACGCAGTATTTT. Translated: CAISEIIAGDTQYF. The chain has TRBV10-3 and TRBJ2-3, with D unresolved. CDR1 and CDR2 from the germline V gene are ENHRY and SYGVKD. The CDR3 has 14 residues. With 2 bases removed from V and 5 bases from J, the gap between germline ends came to 11 bases.

The sample holds a few counts of this clone. This chain links TRBV7-9 with TRBJ2-7; D gene ambiguous. V shed 4 bases and J shed 3 bases, with 10 bases lying between them. Looked up from germline, CDR1 is SEHNR and CDR2 is FQNEAQ (reference sequence). The CDR3 runs 13 residues. In DNA form, the CDR3 reads TGTGCCAGCAGCTCGGGCAGAATCTACGAGCAGTACTTC. Encoded protein: CASSSGRIYEQYF.

V is TRBV5-4 and J is TRBJ2-1; the match to TRBD2 covers 8 bases. The trim removed 1 base at V and 6 bases at J, leaving 6 bases unmatched. The germline V gene encodes CDR1 SGHNT and CDR2 YYREEE (reference sequence). CDR3 length: 15 residues. CDR3 DNA: TGTGCCAGCAGCTTGAGGACTAGCCCCCTCAATGAGCAGTTCTTC. Its protein product is CASSLRTSPLNEQFF.

The J gene is TRBJ2-1, the V gene TRBV28; D gene ambiguous. This CDR3 comprises 13 residues. V lost 1 base and J lost 3, with 4 bases in between. The germline gives CDR1 MDHEN, CDR2 SYDVKM. For the CDR3, the DNA is TGTGCCAGCAGTTTATTTAACTACAATGAGCAGTTCTTC. It codes for CASSLFNYNEQFF.

This chain links TRBV28 with TRBJ2-3; D may be TRBD1 (6 bases). The germline V and J ends were trimmed by 5 bases and 3 bases, with 12 bases remaining between them. Germline V gene data show CDR1 as MDHEN and CDR2 as SYDVKM. CDR3 length equals 14 residues. The CDR3 DNA sequence: TGTGCCAGCAGTCCAGGACAGCAGACAGATACGCAGTATTTT. Translation: CASSPGQQTDTQYF.

The chain couples TRBV4-1 to TRBJ1-6; 8 positions match TRBD1. V lost 0 bases, J lost 14 bases, and 6 bases stayed unmatched. The germline V gene has CDR1 MGHRA and CDR2 YSYEKL. The CDR3 spans 14 residues. CDR3 region: CASSQDGTGATLHF. CDR3 bases: TGCGCCAGCAGCCAAGACGGGACAGGAGCCACCCTCCACTTT.

V and J are TRBV30 and TRBJ2-1, with 10 bases that match TRBD2. V trimming: 4 bases; J trimming: 5 bases; junction bases outside the gene matches: 5. Per germline, CDR1 GTSNPN and CDR2 SVGIG (reference sequence). The CDR3 covers 14 residues. For the CDR3, the DNA is TGTGCCTGGACTTCACTAGCGGGACACAATGAGCAGTTCTTC. It is translated as CAWTSLAGHNEQFF. The variable domain in full, with the rest retrieved from reference TRBV30 and TRBJ2-1, is SQTIHQWPATLVQPVGSPLSLECTVEGTSNPNLYWYRQAAGRGLQLLFYSVGIGQISSEVPQNLSASRPQDRQFILSSKKLLLSDSGFYLCAWTSLAGHNEQFFGPGTRLTVL.

This chain links TRBV2 with TRBJ1-2; D may be TRBD1 (5 bases). The ends were cut back, 3 bases at V and 8 bases at J, with 19 bases in the middle. This CDR3 has 15 residues. The V gene's germline CDR1 is SNHLY and CDR2 FYNNEI. In DNA form, the CDR3 reads TGTGCCAGCAGTGAGGGAGAGCGGGGCCCTATAGGCTACACCTTC. Translating it yields CASSEGERGPIGYTF.

The CDR3 here is CASSYIVGNEQYF. CDR3 DNA: TGTGCCAGCTCTTACATAGTGGGCAACGAGCAGTACTTC. The rearrangement links TRBV6-5 to TRBJ2-7; no reliable D call. The CDR3 extends over 13 amino acids. The V end lost 8 bases, the J end lost 5 bases, and 16 bases lay between the germline ends. Germline assignment: CDR1 MNHEY and CDR2 SVGAGI.

This rearrangement joins TRBV13 to TRBJ1-1; D gene uncertain. The germline CDR1 and CDR2 sequences are PRHDT and FYEKMQ (reference sequence). Trimming stripped 2 bases from V and 11 bases from J, with 12 bases between. The CDR3 is made up of 12 amino acids. The CDR3 loop reads CASSLTPTAAFF. CDR3 DNA: TGTGCCAGCAGCTTAACCCCTACCGCGGCTTTCTTT.

V and J are TRBV7-9 and TRBJ2-4; TRBD2 is a possible D gene (7 bases). The germline gives CDR1 SEHNR, CDR2 FQNEAQ (reference sequence). The CDR3 loop spans 15 amino acids. The V and J ends lost 6 bases and 2 bases respectively, with 14 bases between them. Written as DNA, the CDR3 is TGTGCCAGCAGTCGGGGGGCCGAGACCAAAAACATTCAGTACTTC. Translating gives CASSRGAETKNIQYF.

The gene calls are TRBV7-9 and TRBJ2-1; D possibly matches TRBD1 or TRBD2 (6 bases each). Trimming took 3 bases from V and 2 from J, leaving 11 bases between them. This CDR3 region has 15 residues. CDR1 SEHNR and CDR2 FQNEAQ come from the germline V gene (reference sequence). CDR3 nucleotides: TGTGCCAGCAGCTTGGGGGGCGAGGCCTACAATGAGCAGTTCTTC. This encodes CASSLGGEAYNEQFF.

The chain is built from TRBV7-8 and TRBJ2-2; D is undetermined. The CDR3 has 15 residues. Trimming removed 5 bases from V and 7 bases from J, with 17 bases in between. The germline V gene encodes CDR1 SGHVS and CDR2 FQNEAQ. In DNA, the CDR3 is TGTGCCAGCAGCCCCCGGGTGATAGAGGTCGGGGAGCTGTTTTTT. Encoded protein: CASSPRVIEVGELFF.